The 21 T cell receptor beta chains given below trace back to one sample, sequenced in a study of cytomegalovirus exposure and HLA in healthy donors. 13 Jbeta primers and 60 Vbeta primers were used for the PCR. Assay used: immunoSEQ multiplex PCR; TCRdb lists only in-frame clones, some missing. The sample yields more than 110,000 clones, roughly four fifths seen once. Sequenced input: PBMCs. The receptor set was obtained from a woman in her thirties or forties in good health and CMV-seronegative.

CDR3 coding DNA: TGTGCCAGCAGCTTTCGGCTTGGAAGGACAGGATCCTACAATGAGCAGTTCTTC. It yields the protein CASSFRLGRTGSYNEQFF. The chain has TRBV5-6 and TRBJ2-1, with 7 bases identical to TRBD1. There are 18 residues in the CDR3. Germline V gives CDR1 SGHDT, CDR2 YYEEEE. V lost 2 bases and J lost 1; bases outside the gene matches: 12.

This chain links TRBV27 with TRBJ1-5, with 8 bases identical to TRBD1. V dropped 2 bases and J dropped 3; count of bases not matched to a gene: 3. Per germline, CDR1 MNHEY and CDR2 SMNVEV (reference sequence). The CDR3 has 15 amino acids. The CDR3 sequence is CASSLGRGLNQPQHF. CDR3 nucleotide sequence: TGTGCCAGCAGTTTAGGCAGGGGGCTCAATCAGCCCCAGCATTTT.

In its sample, this clone was seen a few times. The V call is TRBV4-2, the J call TRBJ1-1; TRBD1 is a possible D gene (5 bases). V lost 3 bases, J lost 7 bases, and 15 bases lay in between. Germline V gene data show CDR1 as LGHNA and CDR2 as YNFKEQ. This CDR3 has 14 residues. CDR3 region: CASSHALQGSEAFF. The DNA for the CDR3 is TGTGCCAGCAGCCATGCCCTCCAGGGTAGTGAAGCTTTCTTT.

The chain carries TRBV5-1 and TRBJ2-5, with 8 bases matching TRBD2. V lost 4 bases, J lost 3 bases, and 5 bases stayed unmatched. The CDR3 length is 14 residues. The V gene's germline CDR1 is SGHRS and CDR2 YFSETQ. CDR3 DNA: TGCGCCAGCAGCCTGGGACTAGACAAAGAGACCCAGTACTTC. It translates to CASSLGLDKETQYF.

This chain joins TRBV6-6 and TRBJ1-5; TRBD1 agrees at 9 bases. Germline V lookup: CDR1 MNHNY, CDR2 SVGAGI (reference sequence). V dropped 8 bases and J dropped 7; count of bases not matched to a gene: 9. This CDR3 region has 14 residues. DNA of the CDR3: TGTGCCAGCGAGATGGGACAGGGAAGACAGCCCCAGCATTTT. Residues: CASEMGQGRQPQHF.

The chain is built from TRBV27 and TRBJ2-1, with D possibly being TRBD1 (5 bases). This CDR3 is 14 amino acids long. CDR1 MNHEY and CDR2 SMNVEV come from the germline V gene (reference sequence). Trimming removed 5 bases at V and 2 bases at J, with 10 bases between. The CDR3 DNA is TGTGCCAGCAGTAGAACAGGACCCTACAATGAGCAGTTCTTC. As protein: CASSRTGPYNEQFF.

The chain carries TRBV5-3 and TRBJ2-7; D is possibly TRBD1 (6 bases). TRBV5-3 carries the ORF label, with uncertain function. CDR3 length: 15 residues. V was pared by 5 bases and J by 4 bases, with 19 bases between. Here the CDR3 DNA reads TGTGCCAGAAGTCGACACCCCGCCCAGGGGTACGAGCAGTACGTC. Translation: CARSRHPAQGYEQYV.

The chain uses TRBV18 and TRBJ2-1; 13 bases fit TRBD2. V was pared by 4 bases and J by 8 bases, with 14 bases of the junction left unmatched. The CDR3 is 18 residues long. Germline V gene sequence: CDR1 KGHSH, CDR2 LQKENI. The CDR3 spells CASSLDLPTSGGAYEQFF. CDR3 coding DNA: TGTGCCAGCTCACTAGACCTGCCTACTAGCGGGGGGGCCTATGAGCAGTTCTTC.

V and J are TRBV7-3 and TRBJ2-1; 9 nucleotides match TRBD1. J gave up 8 bases and V 5 bases, and 7 bases lay outside the gene matches. The CDR3 runs 14 residues. Germline values: CDR1 SGHTA, CDR2 FQGTGA. CDR3 sequence: CASSPGTGFDEQFF. DNA of the CDR3: TGTGCCAGCAGCCCGGGGACAGGGTTTGATGAGCAGTTCTTC.

V and J are TRBV5-6 and TRBJ2-3; D unclear. Germline CDR1 and CDR2: SGHDT and YYEEEE. This CDR3 is built from 16 residues. The V and J ends lost 4 bases and 5 bases respectively, with 20 bases between them. CDR3: CASSPLDRSPLDTQYF. Written as DNA, the CDR3 is TGTGCCAGCAGCCCCTTAGATCGGAGTCCTCTAGATACGCAGTATTTT.

The chain joins TRBV29-1 to TRBJ2-7; 15 bases line up with TRBD2. Trimming at V came to 7 bases and at J to 0 bases, leaving 10 bases not matched to a gene. CDR3 size: 17 residues. CDR1 and CDR2 from the germline V gene are SQVTM and ANQGSEA. The CDR3 here is CSASGTSGGTSSYEQYF. The CDR3 nucleotides are TGCAGCGCCTCCGGGACTAGCGGGGGGACTAGCTCCTACGAGCAGTACTTC.

The chain is built from TRBV30 and TRBJ2-3; 10 positions match TRBD1. Germline assignment: CDR1 GTSNPN and CDR2 SVGIG (reference sequence). Trimming at V came to 4 bases and at J to 3 bases, leaving 25 bases not matched to a gene. The CDR3 totals 21 residues. The CDR3 here is CAWISPLGTGDTKFGTDTQYF. CDR3 nucleotides: TGTGCCTGGATTAGCCCTTTAGGGACAGGGGACACGAAATTTGGTACAGATACGCAGTATTTT.

By sample fraction, this clone is medium-sized. This chain uses TRBV6-1 with TRBJ1-6; 12 bases fit TRBD1. Germline V CDR1 and CDR2: MNHNS, SASEGT. Trimming at V came to 4 bases and at J to 10 bases, leaving 5 bases not matched to a gene. The CDR3 spans 15 residues. The CDR3 coding sequence is TGTGCCAGCAGTGGGGACAGGGGGCTGGAATCACCCCTCCACTTT. It specifies CASSGDRGLESPLHF.

The chain's CDR3 is CASNNGGGEQYF. The CDR3 bases are TGCGCCAGCAACAACGGTGGGGGCGAGCAGTACTTC. The rearrangement links TRBV5-1 to TRBJ2-5; D possibly uses TRBD1 or TRBD2 (5 bases each). The better agreement between TRBJ2-7 and the DNA end casts doubt on the J call. The CDR3 consists of 12 residues. Germline V gene lookup returns CDR1 SGHRS and CDR2 YFSETQ.

The chain employs TRBV7-8 and TRBJ2-5; D unclear. This CDR3 is built from 15 residues. Per germline, CDR1 SGHVS and CDR2 FQNEAQ. V was pared by 0 bases and J by 1 base, with 9 bases between. For the CDR3, the DNA is TGTGCCAGCAGCTTAGCTCGCGCCGTCCAAGAGACCCAGTACTTC. Translated, it gives CASSLARAVQETQYF.

CDR3 loop: CASSVAGGPQETQYF. Here the CDR3 DNA reads TGTGCCAGCAGCGTAGCCGGGGGGCCTCAAGAGACCCAGTACTTC. This chain uses TRBV9 with TRBJ2-5; TRBD2 is a possible D gene (7 bases). The CDR3 extends over 15 amino acids. CDR1 and CDR2 (germline): SGDLS, YYNGEE. Trimming shortened V by 0 bases and J by 2 bases, and 11 bases separated the two germline ends.

The CDR3 sequence is CASRPGTGGSPLHF. CDR3 sequence (DNA): TGTGCCAGTAGACCCGGGACAGGGGGTTCACCCCTCCACTTT. The rearrangement joins TRBV19 to TRBJ1-6; TRBD1 matches at 11 bases. The CDR3 length is 14 residues. V shed 6 bases and J 9 bases; nucleotides not matched to a gene: 4. The germline V gene encodes CDR1 LNHDA and CDR2 SQIVND (reference sequence).

This clone was seen a single time. This chain links TRBV4-2 with TRBJ2-1; 15 bases fit TRBD2. Germline V gene sequence: CDR1 LGHNA, CDR2 YNFKEQ. The CDR3 has 21 residues. The V gene end was trimmed by 0 bases and the J gene end by 0 bases; junction bases not matched to a gene: 9. CDR3 in DNA: TGTGCCAGCAGCCAAGATCCGGGACTAGCGGGGGGACTAAGCTCCTACAATGAGCAGTTCTTC. Protein: CASSQDPGLAGGLSSYNEQFF.

This clone was recorded once. The rearrangement links TRBV4-1 to TRBJ1-4, with TRBD1 as a possible D gene (5 bases). V lost 4 bases and J lost 7, with 16 bases in between. The CDR3 consists of 15 residues. The germline V gene has CDR1 MGHRA and CDR2 YSYEKL. The CDR3 region has the DNA TGCGCCAGCAGCCTAGGGGACGGGGGGAGTGAAAAACTGTTTTTT. As protein: CASSLGDGGSEKLFF.

V usage is TRBV19 and J usage is TRBJ1-2; 12 bases agree with TRBD1. The V gene end was trimmed by 6 bases and the J gene end by 1 base; junction bases not matched to a gene: 9. Germline CDR1 LNHDA, CDR2 SQIVND (reference sequence). The CDR3 covers 17 residues. The CDR3 nucleotides read TGTGCCAGTAGGCAAACCGGGACAGGGGGCGATAACTATGGCTACACCTTC. Encoded protein: CASRQTGTGGDNYGYTF.

The V gene is TRBV29-1, the J gene TRBJ1-4; D gene ambiguous. Germline V gene data show CDR1 as SQVTM and CDR2 as ANQGSEA. The CDR3 length is 12 residues. The V and J ends lost 6 bases and 7 bases respectively, with 12 bases between them. Here the CDR3 DNA reads TGCAGCGTCGGCGGGGTATCTGAAAAACTGTTTTTT. It encodes CSVGGVSEKLFF.